Listed below are T cell receptor beta chains from one sample, sequenced in a study of T-cell reconstitution after alpha-beta-depleted transplantation in children. Each CDR3 protein gets one entry after TCRdb re-called the PCR reads with MiXCR. The repertoire has 98,000 or so distinct CDR3 sequences, about 22% of them found once; the top ten carry over 20%. Sequences were derived from PBMCs, sampled before TCRalphabeta/CD19-depleted stem cell transplant. The origin of the receptors is a boy younger than 10 with acute lymphoblastic leukemia, due to receive a stem cell transplant. The CDR3 runs from the conserved cysteine through the conserved F or W.

J gene	V gene	CDR3 protein
TRBJ1-1	TRBV10-1	CASRSDPGLGTEAFF
TRBJ2-4	TRBV28	CASSLEPSIAKNIQYF
TRBJ1-5	TRBV12-3/TRBV12-4	CASSAAYRGSNQPQHF
TRBJ2-2	TRBV5-5	CASSALSGASGELFF
TRBJ2-6	TRBV9	CASSVMGSGANVLTF
TRBJ2-1	TRBV5-4	CASKRVGNNEQFF
TRBJ2-3	TRBV20-1	CSAKTSMLADTQYF
TRBJ2-1	TRBV20-1	CSARDRRLVGNEQFF
TRBJ2-7	TRBV28	CASSSPRRRFSYEQYF
TRBJ1-2	TRBV27	CASSPTPRTGSGYTF
TRBJ2-5	TRBV29-1	CSVSGRLAKETQYF
TRBJ2-1	TRBV5-1	CASSLVAGGYNEQFF
TRBJ2-7	TRBV7-8	CASSSQTWAQYF
TRBJ2-1	TRBV10-3	CAISESMAGGPREQFF
TRBJ2-3	TRBV7-2	CASSPRLTDTQYF
TRBJ2-3	TRBV3-1	CASSQTGLAGQDTQYF
TRBJ1-2	TRBV29-1	CSFRFSGGYTF
TRBJ1-3	TRBV28	CASSYLAQFSFGNTIYF
TRBJ2-7	TRBV7-2	CASSLAPAAISYEQYF
TRBJ2-7	TRBV10-3	CAIGGATYEQYF
TRBJ2-5	TRBV7-2	CASSLVSPETQYF
TRBJ2-2	TRBV6-4	CASSEAETGELFF
TRBJ2-5	TRBV6-2/TRBV6-3	CASSYSLSGGETQYF
TRBJ1-1	TRBV7-9	CASSLGESTEAFF
TRBJ1-5	TRBV28	CASKRGERRANQPQHF
TRBJ2-1	TRBV18	CASSPRPVSYNEQFF
TRBJ1-4	TRBV5-5	CASSLGLGMGTNEKLFF
TRBJ2-1	TRBV5-1	CASSLGAGGSYNEQFF
TRBJ2-7	TRBV6-1	CASRIGYEQYF
TRBJ2-1	TRBV10-3	CAIRRVAEGTGNEQFF
TRBJ1-1	TRBV5-1	CASSPDRVAGNTEAFF
TRBJ2-5	TRBV20-1	CSARLANQETQYF
TRBJ2-7	TRBV29-1	CSVRRGGDSYEQYF
TRBJ2-1	TRBV28	CASKAGGASRDEQFF
TRBJ1-4	TRBV3-1	CASSPSGGANEKLFF